The 31 T cell receptor beta chains below were found in one sample sequenced in a study of blood T cells in healthy people across ages. The authors ran a second PCR of about 7 to 12 cycles using a sample-barcoded 5' primer and a J-beta primer mix. MiXCR, run by TCRdb on the 5' RACE reads, gives a single entry per CDR3 protein. Here the sample spans 590,000 or so distinct CDR3 sequences, roughly 30% being singletons. Sequenced input: blood. The receptors were sampled from a woman aged 80 or over in good health.

J is TRBJ1-4 and V is TRBV11-2; TRBD1 matches at 9 bases. V lost 5 bases and J lost 7; bases outside the gene matches: 8. CDR3 size: 15 residues. Looked up from germline, CDR1 is SGHAT and CDR2 is FQNNGV. CDR3 in amino acids: CASSPKGTGSEKLFF. In DNA form, the CDR3 reads TGTGCCAGCAGCCCCAAAGGGACAGGGAGTGAAAAACTGTTTTTT. The complete variable domain, with remaining parts taken from reference TRBV11-2 and TRBJ1-4, reads EAGVAQSPRYKIIEKRQSVAFWCNPISGHATLYWYQQILGQGPKLLIQFQNNGVVDDSQLPKDRFSAERLKGVDSTLKIQPAKLEDSAVYLCASSPKGTGSEKLFFGSGTQLSVL.

This clonotype was found many times. The chain employs TRBV6-1 and TRBJ2-7; D uncertain. Per the germline V gene, CDR1 is MNHNS and CDR2 is SASEGT. The CDR3 extends over 11 amino acids. V was clipped by 10 bases and J by 7 bases, with 14 bases between them. DNA for the CDR3: TGTGCCACCCTTCGGGTAGAAGAGCAGTACTTC. Protein product: CATLRVEEQYF.

The rearrangement links TRBV12-3 or TRBV12-4 to TRBJ1-3; 7 bases match TRBD1. V was clipped by 0 bases and J by 0 bases; unmatched bases: 8. CDR3 length: 18 amino acids. CDR3 DNA sequence: TGTGCCAGCAGTTTAGCCACCCTACAGGGGCGCTCTGGAAACACCATATATTTT. It specifies CASSLATLQGRSGNTIYF.

For this clonotype: Just one base apart from a much larger clone, this may be a read error. The chain links TRBV4-3 to TRBJ2-7; a weak D match, TRBD1 (5 bases). The J call is doubtful: the DNA matches TRBJ2-4 better. CDR1 and CDR2 (germline): LGHNA, YSLEER. This CDR3 contains 13 residues. The CDR3 region is CAGSQGVRNIQYF. The CDR3 nucleotides read TGCGCCGGCAGCCAAGGGGTCCGAAACATTCAGTACTTC.

There are many counts of this clonotype. The chain uses TRBV20-1 and TRBJ1-2, with 9 bases that match TRBD1. Germline loops: CDR1 DFQATT, CDR2 SNEGSKA (reference sequence). V lost 3 bases to trimming and J lost 7 bases; unmatched junction nucleotides: 3. The CDR3 sequence is 12 residues long. As DNA, the CDR3 is TGCAGTGCTAGGGGGACAGGGAGTGGCTACACCTTC. Residues: CSARGTGSGYTF.

Turning to this clonotype: With a much larger clone just one base away, this may be a read error. The chain has TRBV5-1 and TRBJ2-3, with 7 bases matching TRBD2. Per the germline V gene, CDR1 is SGHRS and CDR2 is YFSETQ. The CDR3 is made up of 16 amino acids. The ends lost 1 base at V and 8 bases at J; junction bases unmatched: 13. CDR3 in amino acids: CASSLKGGGPSGTQYF. The CDR3 nucleotides are TGCGCCAGCAGCTTGAAGGGCGGGGGACCGTCAGGTACGCAGTATTTT.

The rearrangement uses TRBV2 and TRBJ1-4; no firm D call. The CDR3 consists of 12 residues. Between the trimmed V and J ends, which lost 5 bases and 12 bases, there was a span of 13 bases. CDR1 is SNHLY, CDR2 FYNNEI, per germline. For the CDR3, the DNA is TGTGCCAGCAGTTTCGGACCTGCGGAACTGTTTTTT. Amino acid sequence: CASSFGPAELFF.

This clonotype was detected many times. This chain uses TRBV20-1 with TRBJ2-1; the D call may be TRBD1 or TRBD2 (5 bases each). This CDR3 is built from 14 residues. The V gene lost 4 bases and the J gene lost 7 bases, with 17 bases spanning the gap. The V gene's germline CDR1 is DFQATT and CDR2 SNEGSKA (reference sequence). CDR3 sequence (DNA): TGCAGTGCTACCCCGGCAGGGAGAGTTAATGAGCAGTTCTTC. Its translation is CSATPAGRVNEQFF.

The chain has TRBV4-1 and TRBJ1-1; TRBD1 might be the D (6 bases). CDR1 is MGHRA, CDR2 YSYEKL, per germline. The V and J ends lost 5 bases and 1 base respectively, with 11 bases between them. The CDR3 has 14 residues. This CDR3 reads CASSAGQRNTEAFF. The CDR3 coding sequence is TGCGCCAGCAGCGCAGGACAGAGGAACACTGAAGCTTTCTTT.

This clonotype was detected ten times or more. The V and J genes are TRBV25-1 and TRBJ1-2; maybe TRBD1 (6 bases). CDR3 length: 15 residues. From germline, CDR1 is MGHDK and CDR2 SYGVNS. Trimming cost V 8 bases and J 8 bases, with 24 bases left between them. This chain's CDR3 is CASSPRGSKLMGYTF. DNA for the CDR3: TGTGCCAGCTCGCCCAGGGGATCGAAATTGATGGGCTACACCTTC.

V is TRBV7-9 and J is TRBJ1-6, with TRBD1 matching 7 bases. From germline, CDR1 is SEHNR and CDR2 FQNEAQ (reference sequence). Losses at the gene ends were 5 bases for V and 8 bases for J; bases not matched to a gene: 9. This CDR3 contains 15 residues. CDR3 DNA sequence: TGTGCCAGCAGCCCGGGACAGCCGACGGATTCACCCCTCCACTTT. Translating it yields CASSPGQPTDSPLHF.

The gene calls are TRBV27 and TRBJ2-1; tentatively, D is TRBD2 (7 bases). Trimming pared 2 bases from V and 5 bases from J, leaving 13 bases between. Germline CDR1 reads MNHEY; CDR2 reads SMNVEV (reference sequence). The CDR3 consists of 15 residues. CDR3 sequence (DNA): TGTGCCAGCAGTTTAATTGGGGGGGCCCACAATGAGCAGTTCTTC. This codes for CASSLIGGAHNEQFF.

This clonotype was counted ten times or more. DNA for the CDR3: TGCAGTGCCCTGCTAAGCTCCTACGAGCAGTACTTC. Its translation: CSALLSSYEQYF. The V call is TRBV20-1, the J call TRBJ2-7; D gene uncertain. V was clipped by 6 bases and J by 0 bases, with 9 bases between them. This CDR3 spans 12 amino acids. Looked up from germline, CDR1 is DFQATT and CDR2 is SNEGSKA (reference sequence).

This clonotype has more than one count but fewer than ten. The junction departs from the called germline gene at one end, perhaps through a read error. This sequence joins TRBV4-3 and TRBJ2-2, with a tentative D call TRBD2 (5 bases). Germline V gives CDR1 LGHNA, CDR2 YSLEER. CDR3 length equals 17 residues. Written as DNA, the CDR3 is TGCGTCAGCAGCCAAGATGTAAAGCGGAATTATCCCGGGGAGCTGTTTTTT. It yields the protein CVSSQDVKRNYPGELFF.

The V call is TRBV6-5, the J call TRBJ1-2; 7 nucleotides match TRBD1. With 7 bases clipped from V and 7 bases from J, the junction kept 15 bases outside the gene matches. Germline V CDR1 and CDR2: MNHEY, SVGAGI. The CDR3 extends over 15 amino acids. For the CDR3, the DNA is TGTGCCAGCACCCAGGGGGTTGTTGGGGGAGGTGGCTACACCTTC. Translated, it gives CASTQGVVGGGGYTF.

A few counts support this clonotype. The chain joins TRBV7-6 to TRBJ2-2; D uncertain. The CDR3 consists of 12 residues. Germline-derived CDR1 and CDR2 are SGHVS and FNYEAQ. V lost 8 bases to trimming and J lost 8 bases, with 12 bases between them. In DNA, the CDR3 is TGTGCCAGCCAGCCCAGGACGGGGGAGCTGTTTTTT. The encoded protein is CASQPRTGELFF.

Concerning this clonotype: This sequence may be a read error, since a much larger clone differs from it by one base. The rearrangement links TRBV4-1 to TRBJ1-2; 7 positions match TRBD1. Trimming at V came to 0 bases and at J to 4 bases, leaving 8 bases not matched to a gene. Germline V gene sequence: CDR1 MGHRA, CDR2 YSYEKL. The CDR3 is 16 residues long. CDR3 protein: CASSQDVLRQGYGYTF. CDR3 in DNA: TGCGCCAGCAGCCAAGATGTCTTGCGACAGGGCTATGGCTACACCTTC.

This chain's CDR3 is CASSRFRGSSGNTIYF. CDR3 bases: TGTGCCAGCAGTAGATTCAGGGGCAGCTCTGGAAACACCATATATTTT. The rearrangement joins TRBV3-1 to TRBJ1-3; D perhaps matches TRBD1 (6 bases). V lost 6 bases to trimming and J lost 0 bases, with 15 bases between them. The germline CDR1 and CDR2 sequences are LGHDT and YNNKEL (reference sequence). This CDR3 region has 16 residues.

This clonotype occurred many times. This sequence joins TRBV12-3 or TRBV12-4 and TRBJ2-1, with D tentatively TRBD2 (5 bases). This CDR3 is built from 12 residues. The V gene lost 9 bases and the J gene lost 10 bases, with 16 bases spanning the gap. CDR3 residues: CASRMPGREQFF. The CDR3 DNA reads TGTGCCAGTCGGATGCCGGGGAGAGAGCAGTTCTTC.

The genes are TRBV20-1 and TRBJ2-2; D remains unclear. This CDR3 contains 11 residues. CDR1 and CDR2 (germline): DFQATT, SNEGSKA (reference sequence). V was clipped by 6 bases and J by 4 bases, with 6 bases between them. The CDR3 nucleotides read TGCAGTGCAACAATCACCGGGGAGCTGTTTTTT. Translated, it gives CSATITGELFF.

The rearrangement joins TRBV9 to TRBJ2-3; 7 bases line up with TRBD2. The germline V gene encodes CDR1 SGDLS and CDR2 YYNGEE. The CDR3 runs to 14 residues. V lost 5 bases, J lost 4 bases, and 7 bases stayed unmatched. The CDR3 nucleotides read TGTGCCAGCAGTCGGGGGGACGTCTCAGATACGCAGTATTTT. Protein sequence: CASSRGDVSDTQYF.

This clonotype was found many times. The chain has TRBV12-3 or TRBV12-4 and TRBJ2-7, with D maybe TRBD1 (5 bases). V was cut by 3 bases and J by 5 bases, with 14 bases left in between. The CDR3 covers 14 residues. In DNA, the CDR3 is TGTGCCAGCAGTTTGCTCAGGACACCGGACGAGCAGTACTTC. Amino acids: CASSLLRTPDEQYF.

The rearrangement joins TRBV20-1 to TRBJ2-1, with D tentatively TRBD1 or TRBD2 (5 bases each). Trimming removed 1 base at V and 3 bases at J, with 10 bases between. This CDR3 spans 14 amino acids. CDR1 and CDR2 (germline): DFQATT, SNEGSKA (reference sequence). The CDR3 region is CSARVRGVYNEQFF. The DNA of the CDR3 is TGCAGTGCTAGAGTGAGGGGTGTCTACAATGAGCAGTTCTTC.

In its sample, this clonotype was seen a few times. This may be a read error: a much more frequent sequence differs by one nucleotide. The V call is TRBV4-3, the J call TRBJ2-1; possible D gene TRBD2, 7 bases. The DNA end is more similar to TRBJ2-7, so the J call may be wrong. Germline CDR1 reads LGHNA; CDR2 reads YSLEER. This CDR3 has 16 amino acids. The CDR3 reads CASSQENAGAYNEQYF. The CDR3 DNA sequence: TGCGCCAGCAGCCAAGAGAACGCGGGGGCCTACAATGAGCAGTACTTC.

Remarks on this clonotype: A read error may account for a junction end that differs from germline. The chain uses TRBV3-1 and TRBJ1-2; D might be TRBD1 (6 bases). The V gene's germline CDR1 is LGHDT and CDR2 YNNKEL (reference sequence). This CDR3 region has 16 residues. DNA of the CDR3: TGTGCCAGCAGCCAAGATCGGGGGGGGCTCGCCTATGGCTACATCTTC. Protein: CASSQDRGGLAYGYIF.

This clonotype was detected only a few times. A read error may be the cause here, since a much bigger clone is one base away. The chain recombines TRBV14 with TRBJ1-1, with a tentative D call TRBD1 (6 bases). The CDR3 spans 18 residues. Germline V gives CDR1 SGHDN, CDR2 FVKESK. The CDR3 DNA reads TGTGCCTGCAGCGAGAGAAGGGGGAATGCCTTCATGAACACTGAAGCTTTCTTT. Its protein is CACSERRGNAFMNTEAFF.

This clonotype was counted only a few times. The chain is built from TRBV6-5 and TRBJ1-6, with 9 bases aligning to TRBD1. The CDR3 is 16 residues long. Germline CDR1 and CDR2: MNHEY and SVGAGI. V lost 0 bases, J lost 5 bases, and 2 bases stayed unmatched. DNA for the CDR3: TGTGCCAGCAGTTACTCCGGGACAGGGCATAATTCACCCCTCCACTTT. Its protein is CASSYSGTGHNSPLHF.

V gene TRBV7-9 combines with J gene TRBJ1-1; TRBD1 matches at 8 bases. This CDR3 region has 13 residues. The ends lost 5 bases at V and 3 bases at J; junction bases unmatched: 2. Germline CDR1 and CDR2: SEHNR and FQNEAQ (reference sequence). CDR3 in amino acids: CASSKTGDTEAFF. For the CDR3, the DNA is TGTGCCAGCAGCAAGACAGGGGACACTGAAGCTTTCTTT.

Turning to this clonotype: Possible read error: a much larger clone is one base away. The chain couples TRBV5-4 to TRBJ2-5; maybe TRBD1 (5 bases). The V end was cut by 3 bases, the J end by 11 bases, with 23 bases between. This CDR3 comprises 15 residues. Germline V gives CDR1 SGHNT, CDR2 YYREEE (reference sequence). CDR3 region: CASSSQEDDYNEQYF. The CDR3 DNA follows: TGTGCCAGCAGCTCACAGGAAGATGATTACAATGAGCAGTACTTC.

This clonotype was picked up a small number of times. The chain is built from TRBV5-5 and TRBJ1-1; no clear D gene. Looked up from germline, CDR1 is SGHKS and CDR2 is YYEKEE (reference sequence). V shed 2 bases and J shed 1 base, with 6 bases lying between them. CDR3 length equals 13 residues. The CDR3 reads CASSFSPNTEAFF. The CDR3 DNA is TGTGCCAGCAGCTTCTCTCCGAACACTGAAGCTTTCTTT.

There are a few counts of this clonotype. The chain recombines TRBV19 with TRBJ1-5; D is uncertain. CDR1 is LNHDA and CDR2 is SQIVND in the germline V gene (reference sequence). Trimming took 7 bases from V and 4 from J, leaving 23 bases between them. The CDR3 length is 17 residues. Here the CDR3 reads CASIFRVDSLGNQPQHF. DNA of the CDR3: TGTGCCAGTATATTTCGGGTGGACTCCCTGGGGAATCAGCCCCAGCATTTT.